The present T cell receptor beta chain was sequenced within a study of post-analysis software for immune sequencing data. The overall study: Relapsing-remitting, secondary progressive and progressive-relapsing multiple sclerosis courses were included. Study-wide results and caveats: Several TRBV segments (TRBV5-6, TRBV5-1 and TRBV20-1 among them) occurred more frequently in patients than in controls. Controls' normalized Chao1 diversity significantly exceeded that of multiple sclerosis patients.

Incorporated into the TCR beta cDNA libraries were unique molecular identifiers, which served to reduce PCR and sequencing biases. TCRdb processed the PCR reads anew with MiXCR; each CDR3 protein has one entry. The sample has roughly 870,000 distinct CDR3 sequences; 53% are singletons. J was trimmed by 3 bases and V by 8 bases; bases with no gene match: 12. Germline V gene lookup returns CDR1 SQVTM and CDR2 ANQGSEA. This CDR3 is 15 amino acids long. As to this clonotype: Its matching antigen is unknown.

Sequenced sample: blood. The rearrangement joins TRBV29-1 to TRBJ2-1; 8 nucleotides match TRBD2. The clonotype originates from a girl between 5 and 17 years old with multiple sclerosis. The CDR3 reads CSMGHLGTSYNEQFF. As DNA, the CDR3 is TGCAGCATGGGACACCTCGGGACTAGCTACAATGAGCAGTTCTTC.